This is a list of T cell receptor beta chains from one sample in a study of T cell changes during pregnancy in multiple sclerosis. The repertoire was sequenced with immunoSEQ multiplex PCR; TCRdb's copy has only in-frame clones and lacks some. The sample holds roughly 110,000 clones, 80% to 95% seen once. This specimen was peripheral blood, taken in the third trimester of pregnancy. The receptors were sampled from a female donor in good health, enrolled as a control in a pregnancy study. Both conserved end residues are part of each CDR3. A D gene is named only where the DNA matches it firmly. Only some rows state a clone size, as once, few, many or a class for expanded clones.

>TRBJ1-2|TRBV9|NA|NA
CASSVGGGNYGYTF
TGTGCCAGCAGCGTAGGGGGAGGCAACTATGGCTACACCTTC
>TRBJ1-4|TRBV11-3|NA|NA
CASSLNRDEKLFF
TGTGCCAGCAGCTTAAACCGGGATGAAAAACTGTTTTTT
>TRBJ2-1|TRBV5-8|NA|TRBD2
CASSQAGEPYNEQFF
TGTGCCAGCAGCCAAGCGGGGGAACCCTACAATGAGCAGTTCTTC
>TRBJ2-1|TRBV2|NA|TRBD1
CASIVGTGGFDEQFF
TGTGCCAGCATCGTTGGGACAGGCGGTTTCGATGAGCAGTTCTTC
>TRBJ2-5|TRBV9|NA|NA
CASSVETGTDQETQYF
TGTGCCAGCAGCGTAGAAACAGGAACTGACCAAGAGACCCAGTACTTC
>TRBJ2-7|TRBV14|NA|TRBD1
CASSQDNHRGDEQYF
TGTGCCAGCAGCCAAGATAATCACAGGGGGGACGAGCAGTACTTC
>TRBJ2-3|TRBV4-2|NA|TRBD1
CASSQEHTRQGSTDTQYF
TGTGCCAGCAGCCAAGAACATACCCGACAGGGTAGCACAGATACGCAGTATTTT
>TRBJ1-5|TRBV28|NA|NA
CASSLGGSNQPQHF
TGTGCCAGCAGTTTAGGGGGGAGCAATCAGCCCCAGCATTTT
>TRBJ2-3|TRBV18|NA|NA
CASSPLQDTDTQYF
TGTGCCAGCTCACCACTGCAGGACACAGATACGCAGTATTTT
>TRBJ2-7|TRBV27|NA|TRBD2
CASRGGDYEQYF
TGTGCCAGCAGGGGGGGGGACTACGAGCAGTACTTC
>TRBJ2-1|TRBV6-5|NA|TRBD1
CASRDRVNEQFF
TGTGCCAGCCGCGACAGGGTCAATGAGCAGTTCTTC
>TRBJ2-2|TRBV9|NA|TRBD2
CASSPWTSGALSTGELFF
TGTGCCAGCAGCCCTTGGACTAGCGGGGCTCTTAGCACCGGGGAGCTGTTTTTT
>TRBJ2-2|TRBV5-1|NA|TRBD1
CASSLDRGLPNTGELFF
TGCGCCAGCAGCCTAGACAGGGGCTTACCGAACACCGGGGAGCTGTTTTTT
>TRBJ1-5|TRBV19|NA|NA
CASSIPSREGWGQPQHF
TGTGCCAGTAGTATTCCCTCTCGGGAGGGTTGGGGGCAGCCCCAGCATTTT
>TRBJ1-1|TRBV29-1|once|NA
CTTRGGNTEAFF
TGCACCACTCGGGGGGGGAACACTGAAGCTTTCTTT
>TRBJ2-3|TRBV30|NA|TRBD2
CAWGGSGADTQYF
TGTGCCTGGGGAGGTAGCGGGGCAGATACGCAGTATTTT
>TRBJ2-2|TRBV5-1|NA|NA
CASSLVWGGQLNTGELFF
TGCGCCAGCAGCTTGGTCTGGGGAGGCCAACTTAACACCGGGGAGCTGTTTTTT
>TRBJ1-2|TRBV11-2|NA|NA
CASSLGRNNYGYTF
TGTGCCAGCAGCTTGGGCAGAAATAACTATGGCTACACCTTC
>TRBJ2-1|TRBV6-5|once|TRBD2
CASSRSGDEQFF
TGTGCCAGCAGCCGGAGCGGGGATGAGCAGTTCTTC
>TRBJ2-3|TRBV5-1|NA|TRBD2
CASSLDPGGRSGGKTQYF
TGCGCCAGCAGCTTGGATCCGGGGGGTCGTAGCGGGGGGAAGACGCAGTATTTT